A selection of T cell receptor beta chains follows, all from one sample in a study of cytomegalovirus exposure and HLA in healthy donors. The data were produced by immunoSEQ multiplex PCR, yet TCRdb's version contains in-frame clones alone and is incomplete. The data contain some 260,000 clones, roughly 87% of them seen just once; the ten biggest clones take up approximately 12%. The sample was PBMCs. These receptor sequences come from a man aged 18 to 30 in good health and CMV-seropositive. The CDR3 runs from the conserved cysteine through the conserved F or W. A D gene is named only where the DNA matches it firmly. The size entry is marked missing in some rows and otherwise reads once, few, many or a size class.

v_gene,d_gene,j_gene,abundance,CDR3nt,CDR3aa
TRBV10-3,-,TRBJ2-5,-,TGTGCCATCAGTGAACCATTGGGACCTTGGGAGACCCAGTACTTC,CAISEPLGPWETQYF
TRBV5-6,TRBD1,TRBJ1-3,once,TGTGCCAGCAGCTTGGGCGACAGGGAGGTCACCATATATTTT,CASSLGDREVTIYF
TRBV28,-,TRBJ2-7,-,TGTGCCAGCAGGACTATCACGTCACCCCCCTACGAGCAGTACTTC,CASRTITSPPYEQYF
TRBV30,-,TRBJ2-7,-,TGTGCCTGGAGTGTAAAGGGACCCCACGAGCAGTACTTC,CAWSVKGPHEQYF
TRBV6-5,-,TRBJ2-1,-,TGTGCCAGCAGTTACGGGAGTCTCAACAATGAGCAGTTCTTC,CASSYGSLNNEQFF
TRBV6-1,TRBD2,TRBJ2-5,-,TGTGCCAGCAGGGGGAGCGGGGGGACCCAGTACTTC,CASRGSGGTQYF
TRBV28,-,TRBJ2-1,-,TGTGCCAGCAGTAGGAGCTCCTACAATGAGCAGTTCTTC,CASSRSSYNEQFF
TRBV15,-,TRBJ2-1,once,TGTGCCACCAGCAGGTCCTACAATGAGCAGTTCTTC,CATSRSYNEQFF
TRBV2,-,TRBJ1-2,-,TGTGCCAGCAGGGGATCGAACTATGGCTACACCTTC,CASRGSNYGYTF
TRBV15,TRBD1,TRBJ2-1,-,TGTGCCACCAGCAGAGCCTATGGCAGGGGGTACAATGAGCAGTTCTTC,CATSRAYGRGYNEQFF
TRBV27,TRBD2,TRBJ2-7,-,TGTGCCAGCAGTTTGGGACTAGCGAGGACCTACGAGCAGTACTTC,CASSLGLARTYEQYF
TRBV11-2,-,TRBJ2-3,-,TGTGCCAGCAATGCGGTCATGACAGATACGCAGTATTTT,CASNAVMTDTQYF
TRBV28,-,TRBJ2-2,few,TGTGCCAGCAGTCGATGGACGAACACCGGGGAGCTGTTTTTT,CASSRWTNTGELFF
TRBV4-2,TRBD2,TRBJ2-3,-,TGTGCCAGCAGCGCGCGGGAGGGCGGCACAGATACGCAGTATTTT,CASSAREGGTDTQYF
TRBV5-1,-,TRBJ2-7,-,TGCGCCAGCAGCTTGGCCATGGGGATCAACTACGAGCAGTACTTC,CASSLAMGINYEQYF
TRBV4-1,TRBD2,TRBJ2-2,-,TGCGCCAGCAGCCAAGTCGGCGGGAGGGCCTCCGGGGAGCTGTTTTTT,CASSQVGGRASGELFF
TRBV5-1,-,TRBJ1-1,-,TGCGCCAGCAGATTACATACAGGGAACACTGAAGCTTTCTTT,CASRLHTGNTEAFF
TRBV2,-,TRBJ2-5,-,TGTGCCAGCAGTGAAAACCCAGGCCAAGAGACCCAGTACTTC,CASSENPGQETQYF
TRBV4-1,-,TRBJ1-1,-,TGCGCCAGCAGCCAAGAGGGGACGGTACACACTGAAGCTTTCTTT,CASSQEGTVHTEAFF
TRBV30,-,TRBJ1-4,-,TGTGCCTGGAGTGTAAGGTTGTTGGCAACTAATGAAAAACTGTTTTTT,CAWSVRLLATNEKLFF
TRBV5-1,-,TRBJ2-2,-,TGCGCCAGCAGCTTGGCTCGGGACACCGGGGAGCTGTTTTTT,CASSLARDTGELFF
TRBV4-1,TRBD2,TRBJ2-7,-,TGCGCCAGCAGCCACGGGACTAGCGACTCCTACGAGCAGTACTTC,CASSHGTSDSYEQYF
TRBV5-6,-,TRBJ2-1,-,TGTGCCAGCAGCTTTATTGACAATGAGCAGTTCTTC,CASSFIDNEQFF
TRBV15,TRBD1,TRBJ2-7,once,TGTGCCACCAGCAGCGGGACAGACTACGAGCAGTACTTC,CATSSGTDYEQYF
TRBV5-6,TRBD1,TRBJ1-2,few,TGTGCCAGCAGCAGACCGGGACAGGAGGAACACGGCTACACCTTC,CASSRPGQEEHGYTF
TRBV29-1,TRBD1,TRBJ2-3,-,TGCAGCGCCGTACAGGGGGCCGTCACAGATACGCAGTATTTT,CSAVQGAVTDTQYF
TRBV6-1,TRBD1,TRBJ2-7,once,TGTGCCAGCAAGGTTTGGGACAGGGGCTCGTACGAGCAGTACTTC,CASKVWDRGSYEQYF
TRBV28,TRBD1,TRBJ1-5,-,TGTGCCAGCGAACGGACAGGGGGCAATCAGCCCCAGCATTTT,CASERTGGNQPQHF
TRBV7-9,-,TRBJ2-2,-,TGTGCCAGCAGCCCCTCAGGGGCCAATTCCGGGGAGCTGTTTTTT,CASSPSGANSGELFF
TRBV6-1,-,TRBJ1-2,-,TGTGCCAGCAGTGAAGCCTACCCTTATGGCTACACCTTC,CASSEAYPYGYTF
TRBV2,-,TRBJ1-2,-,TGTGCCAGCAGTGAAGCCCGCGCAGGGTTCTATGGCTACACCTTC,CASSEARAGFYGYTF
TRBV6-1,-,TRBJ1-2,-,TGTGCCAGCAGTTCAGATTGGGGCTATGGCTACACCTTC,CASSSDWGYGYTF